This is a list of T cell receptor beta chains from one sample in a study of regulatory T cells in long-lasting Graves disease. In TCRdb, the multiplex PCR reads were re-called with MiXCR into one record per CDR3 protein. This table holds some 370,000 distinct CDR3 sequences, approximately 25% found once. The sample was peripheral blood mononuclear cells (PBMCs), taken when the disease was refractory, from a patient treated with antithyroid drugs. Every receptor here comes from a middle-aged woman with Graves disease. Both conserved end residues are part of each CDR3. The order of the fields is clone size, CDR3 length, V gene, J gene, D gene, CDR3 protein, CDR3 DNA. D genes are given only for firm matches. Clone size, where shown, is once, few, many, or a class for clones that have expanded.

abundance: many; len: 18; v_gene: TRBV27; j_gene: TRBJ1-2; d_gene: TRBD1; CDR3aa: CASSLSRDRGESWYGYTF; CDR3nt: TGTGCCAGCAGTTTATCGCGGGACAGAGGGGAAAGTTGGTATGGCTACACCTTC
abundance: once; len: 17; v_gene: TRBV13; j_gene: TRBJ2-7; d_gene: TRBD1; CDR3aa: CASSLRLGQGTAYEQYF; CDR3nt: TGTGCCAGCAGCTTACGCTTGGGACAGGGAACGGCTTACGAGCAGTACTTC
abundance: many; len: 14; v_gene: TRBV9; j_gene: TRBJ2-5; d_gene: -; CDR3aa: CASSSPRFGETQYF; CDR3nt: TGTGCCAGCTCTAGCCCCCGTTTCGGGGAGACCCAGTACTTC
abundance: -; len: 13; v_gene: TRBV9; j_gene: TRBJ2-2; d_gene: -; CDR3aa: CASSVLQAGELFF; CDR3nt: TGTGCCAGCAGCGTATTACAAGCCGGGGAGCTGTTTTTT
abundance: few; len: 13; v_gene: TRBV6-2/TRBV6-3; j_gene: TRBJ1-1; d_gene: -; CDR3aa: CASSTQGNTEAFF; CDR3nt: TGTGCCAGCTCAACCCAGGGGAACACTGAAGCTTTCTTT
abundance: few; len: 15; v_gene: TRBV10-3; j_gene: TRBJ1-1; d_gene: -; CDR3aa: CAIRDAGGLNTEAFF; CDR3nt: TGTGCCATAAGGGACGCCGGGGGGTTGAACACTGAAGCTTTCTTT
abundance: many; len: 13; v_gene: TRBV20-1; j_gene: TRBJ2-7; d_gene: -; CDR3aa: CSARSNLLYEQYF; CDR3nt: TGCAGTGCTCGAAGCAATCTCCTCTACGAGCAGTACTTC
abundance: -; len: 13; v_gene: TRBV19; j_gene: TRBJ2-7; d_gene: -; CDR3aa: CANSSRTGNEQYF; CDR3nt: TGTGCCAATTCCTCCCGGACTGGAAACGAGCAGTACTTC
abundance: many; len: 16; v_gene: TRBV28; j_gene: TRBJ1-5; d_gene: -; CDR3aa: CASSFLRLRPGQPQHF; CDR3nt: TGTGCCAGCAGTTTTCTCCGACTCCGCCCTGGGCAGCCCCAGCATTTT
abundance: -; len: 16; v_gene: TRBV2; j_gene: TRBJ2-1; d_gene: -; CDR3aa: CASRALQGRSYNEQFF; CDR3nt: TGTGCCAGCAGGGCACTACAGGGCCGCTCCTACAATGAGCAGTTCTTC
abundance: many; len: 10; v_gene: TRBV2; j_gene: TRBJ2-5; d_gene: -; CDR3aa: CASVAETQYF; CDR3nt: TGTGCCAGCGTCGCAGAGACCCAGTACTTC
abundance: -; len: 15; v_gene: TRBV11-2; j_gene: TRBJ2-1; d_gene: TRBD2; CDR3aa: CASSLGSGASDEQFF; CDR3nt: TGTGCCAGCAGCTTAGGTAGCGGGGCCTCGGATGAGCAGTTCTTC
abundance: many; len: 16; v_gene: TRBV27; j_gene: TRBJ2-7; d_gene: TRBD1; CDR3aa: CASSPYMDRLSYEQYF; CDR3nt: TGTGCCAGCAGCCCATATATGGACAGGTTATCCTACGAGCAGTACTTC
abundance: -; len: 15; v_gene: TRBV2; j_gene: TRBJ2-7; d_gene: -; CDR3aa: CASSAQGSSTYEQYF; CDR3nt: TGTGCCAGCAGTGCCCAGGGGTCCTCCACCTACGAGCAGTACTTC
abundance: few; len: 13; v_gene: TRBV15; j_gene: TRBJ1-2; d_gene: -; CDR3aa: CATSRDRDYGYTF; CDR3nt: TGTGCCACCAGCAGAGATAGGGATTATGGCTACACCTTC
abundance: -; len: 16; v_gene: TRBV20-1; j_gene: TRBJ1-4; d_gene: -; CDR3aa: CNARFRGLATNEKLFF; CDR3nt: TGCAATGCTAGATTCCGGGGGCTAGCAACTAATGAAAAACTGTTTTTT
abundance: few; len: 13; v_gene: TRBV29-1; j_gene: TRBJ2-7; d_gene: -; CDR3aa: CSVVTPRFYEQYF; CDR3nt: TGCAGCGTTGTCACCCCTCGGTTCTACGAGCAGTACTTC
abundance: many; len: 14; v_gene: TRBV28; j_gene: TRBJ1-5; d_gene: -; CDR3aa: CASSLFGENQPQHF; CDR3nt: TGTGCCAGCAGTTTATTTGGTGAGAATCAGCCCCAGCATTTT
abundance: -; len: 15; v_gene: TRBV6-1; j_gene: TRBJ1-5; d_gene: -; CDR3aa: CASSTDRYSNQPQHF; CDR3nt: TGTGCCAGCAGCACCGACAGATATAGCAATCAGCCCCAGCATTTT
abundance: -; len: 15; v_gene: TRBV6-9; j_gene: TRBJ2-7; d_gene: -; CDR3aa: CASSYYDTGTSEQYF; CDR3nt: TGTGCCAGCAGTTACTATGATACAGGCACGTCCGAGCAGTACTTC
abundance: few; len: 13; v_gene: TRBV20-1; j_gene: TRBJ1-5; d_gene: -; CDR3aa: CSASGPVGQPQHF; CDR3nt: TGCAGTGCTAGTGGTCCTGTGGGTCAGCCCCAGCATTTT
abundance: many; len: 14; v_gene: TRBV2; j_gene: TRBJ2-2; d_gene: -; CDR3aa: CASSDERGHGELFF; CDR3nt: TGTGCCAGCAGTGATGAGAGGGGTCACGGGGAGCTGTTTTTT
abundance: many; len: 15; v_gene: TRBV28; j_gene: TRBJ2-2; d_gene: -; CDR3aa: CASSFRGQNTGELFF; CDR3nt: TGTGCCAGCAGTTTTAGAGGGCAGAACACCGGGGAGCTGTTTTTT
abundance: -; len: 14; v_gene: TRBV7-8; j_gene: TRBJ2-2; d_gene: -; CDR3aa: CASSFYGSTGELFF; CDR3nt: TGTGCCAGCAGCTTCTATGGGTCCACCGGGGAGCTGTTTTTT
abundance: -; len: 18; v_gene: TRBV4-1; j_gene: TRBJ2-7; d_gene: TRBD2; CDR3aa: CASSQDILAAPFSYEQYF; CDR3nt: TGCGCCAGCAGCCAAGATATCCTAGCGGCTCCCTTCTCCTACGAGCAGTACTTC
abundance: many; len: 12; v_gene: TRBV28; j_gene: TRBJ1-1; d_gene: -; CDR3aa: CASSPPPGVAFF; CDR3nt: TGTGCCAGCAGTCCCCCCCCAGGGGTAGCTTTCTTT
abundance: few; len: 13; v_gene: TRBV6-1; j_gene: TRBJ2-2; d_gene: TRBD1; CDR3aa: CASSEGTELLGFF; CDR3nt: TGTGCCAGCAGTGAGGGGACAGAGTTGCTGGGGTTTTTT
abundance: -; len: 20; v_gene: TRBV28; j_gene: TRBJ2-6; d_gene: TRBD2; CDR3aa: CASSLPYGLAGTAGANVLTF; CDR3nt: TGTGCCAGCAGTTTACCCTATGGACTAGCGGGAACCGCTGGGGCCAACGTCCTGACTTTC
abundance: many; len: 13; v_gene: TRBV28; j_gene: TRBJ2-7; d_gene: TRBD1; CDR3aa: CASSSGGKVEQYF; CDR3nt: TGTGCCAGCAGCTCAGGGGGCAAGGTAGAGCAGTACTTC
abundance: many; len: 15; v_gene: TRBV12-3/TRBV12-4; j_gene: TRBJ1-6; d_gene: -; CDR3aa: CAIPTGQGRNSPLHF; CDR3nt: TGTGCCATACCGACAGGCCAAGGGAGGAATTCACCCCTCCACTTT
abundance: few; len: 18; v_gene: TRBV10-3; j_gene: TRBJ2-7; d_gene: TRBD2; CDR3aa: CAISESGLAGRSSYEQYF; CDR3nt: TGTGCCATCAGTGAGTCAGGTCTAGCGGGAAGGAGCTCCTACGAGCAGTACTTC
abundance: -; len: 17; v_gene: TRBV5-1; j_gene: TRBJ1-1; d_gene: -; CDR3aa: CASSLVGLSALNTEAFF; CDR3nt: TGCGCCAGCAGCTTGGTCGGCTTATCCGCTTTGAACACTGAAGCTTTCTTT
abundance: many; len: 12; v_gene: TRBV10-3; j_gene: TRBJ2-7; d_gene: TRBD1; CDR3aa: CATGTESYEQYF; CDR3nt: TGTGCCACCGGGACAGAATCCTACGAGCAGTACTTC
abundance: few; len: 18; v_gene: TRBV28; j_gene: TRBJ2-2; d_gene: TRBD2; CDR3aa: CASSPWGGLAENTGELFF; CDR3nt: TGTGCCAGCAGTCCGTGGGGGGGACTAGCGGAGAACACCGGGGAGCTGTTTTTT
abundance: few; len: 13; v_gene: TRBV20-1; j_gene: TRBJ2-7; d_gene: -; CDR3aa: CSAIPPPGYEQYF; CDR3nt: TGCAGTGCCATCCCTCCACCCGGGTACGAGCAGTACTTC
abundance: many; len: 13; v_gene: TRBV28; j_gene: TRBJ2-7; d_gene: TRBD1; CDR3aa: CASRDRVLYEQYF; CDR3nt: TGTGCCAGCCGGGACAGGGTTCTGTACGAGCAGTACTTC
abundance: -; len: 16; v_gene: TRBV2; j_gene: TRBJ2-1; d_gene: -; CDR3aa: CASRLELAKPYNEQFF; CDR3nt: TGTGCCAGCAGGCTGGAACTCGCGAAACCTTACAATGAGCAGTTCTTC
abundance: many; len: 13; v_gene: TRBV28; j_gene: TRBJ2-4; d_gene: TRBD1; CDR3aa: CASNMTGWFIAYF; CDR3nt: TGTGCCAGCAATATGACAGGGTGGTTTATAGCGTACTTC
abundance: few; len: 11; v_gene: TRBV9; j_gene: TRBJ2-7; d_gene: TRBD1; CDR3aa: CASRRDSEQYF; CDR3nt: TGTGCCAGCAGGAGGGACAGCGAGCAGTACTTC
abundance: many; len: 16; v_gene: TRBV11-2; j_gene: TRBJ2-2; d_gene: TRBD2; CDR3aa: CASRSTSGLNTGELFF; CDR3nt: TGTGCCAGCAGATCCACTAGCGGGCTAAACACCGGGGAGCTGTTTTTT
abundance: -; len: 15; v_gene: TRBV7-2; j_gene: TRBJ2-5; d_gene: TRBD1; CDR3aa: CASGPLPGTAVTQYF; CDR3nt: TGTGCCAGCGGCCCCCTACCCGGGACAGCCGTGACCCAGTACTTC
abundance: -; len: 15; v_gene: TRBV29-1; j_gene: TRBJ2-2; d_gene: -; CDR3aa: CSVSARGGNTGELFF; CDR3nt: TGCAGCGTCTCAGCGAGGGGAGGGAACACCGGGGAGCTGTTTTTT
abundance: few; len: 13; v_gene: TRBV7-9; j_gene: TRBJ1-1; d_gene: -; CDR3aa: CASSFGGLTEAFF; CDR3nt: TGTGCCAGCAGCTTCGGAGGGCTCACTGAAGCTTTCTTT
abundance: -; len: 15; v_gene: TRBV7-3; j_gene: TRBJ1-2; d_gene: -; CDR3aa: CASSLEAGPNYGYTF; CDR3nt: TGTGCCAGCAGCTTAGAGGCAGGGCCTAACTATGGCTACACCTTC
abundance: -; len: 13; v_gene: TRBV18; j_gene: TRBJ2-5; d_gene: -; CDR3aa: CASSPSSWETQYF; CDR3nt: TGTGCCAGCTCACCGTCGAGTTGGGAGACCCAGTACTTC
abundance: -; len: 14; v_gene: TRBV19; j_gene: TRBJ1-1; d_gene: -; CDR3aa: CASGVQTVNTEAFF; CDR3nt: TGTGCCAGTGGTGTCCAGACGGTGAACACTGAAGCTTTCTTT
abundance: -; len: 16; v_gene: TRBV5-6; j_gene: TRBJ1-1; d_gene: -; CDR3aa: CASSEKKGQATTEAFF; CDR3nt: TGTGCCAGCAGCGAAAAAAAGGGGCAGGCGACAACTGAAGCTTTCTTT
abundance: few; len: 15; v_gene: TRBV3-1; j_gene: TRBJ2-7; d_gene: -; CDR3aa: CASSQDWGAPYEQYF; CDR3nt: TGTGCCAGCAGCCAAGATTGGGGTGCCCCCTACGAGCAGTACTTC
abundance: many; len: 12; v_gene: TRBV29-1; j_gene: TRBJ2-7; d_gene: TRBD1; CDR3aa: CSVGQGAQEQYF; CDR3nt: TGCAGCGTAGGACAGGGGGCCCAGGAGCAGTACTTC
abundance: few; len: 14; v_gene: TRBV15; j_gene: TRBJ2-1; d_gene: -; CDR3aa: CATSREWTQGEQFF; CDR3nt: TGTGCCACCAGCAGAGAATGGACTCAAGGGGAGCAGTTCTTC
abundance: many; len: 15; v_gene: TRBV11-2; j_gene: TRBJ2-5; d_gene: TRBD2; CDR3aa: CASSFTSGAQETQYF; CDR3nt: TGTGCCAGCAGCTTTACTAGCGGGGCCCAAGAGACCCAGTACTTC
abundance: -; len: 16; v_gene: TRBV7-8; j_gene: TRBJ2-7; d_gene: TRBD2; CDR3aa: CASSEGLAGGSYEQYF; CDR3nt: TGTGCCAGCAGCGAGGGACTAGCGGGGGGATCCTACGAGCAGTACTTC
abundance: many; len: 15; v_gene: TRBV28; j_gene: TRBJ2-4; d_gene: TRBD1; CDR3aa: CASTLTGGTKNIQYF; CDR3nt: TGTGCCAGCACCCTGACAGGGGGTACCAAAAACATTCAGTACTTC